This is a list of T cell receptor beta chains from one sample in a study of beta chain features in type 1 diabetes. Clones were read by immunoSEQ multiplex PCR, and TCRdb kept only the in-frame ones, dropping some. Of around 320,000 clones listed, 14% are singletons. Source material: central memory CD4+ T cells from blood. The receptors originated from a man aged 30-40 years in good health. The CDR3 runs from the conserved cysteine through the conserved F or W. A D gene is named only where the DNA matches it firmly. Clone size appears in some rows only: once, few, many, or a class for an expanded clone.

CASSSETDTPAPQYF	TGTGCCAGCAGCTCGGAGACAGATACCCCGGCCCCGCAGTATTTT	TRBJ2-3	TRBV5-6	.	.
CASSAVPTSNYGYTF	TGTGCCAGCAGCGCAGTACCTACTTCTAACTATGGCTACACCTTC	TRBJ1-2	TRBV5-6	few	.
CASSRDRGISPLHF	TGCGCCAGCAGCCGGGACAGGGGGATTTCACCCCTCCACTTT	TRBJ1-6	TRBV4-3	.	TRBD1
CASSTFPGGHF	TGTGCCAGCAGCACCTTCCCGGGGGGCCACTTC	TRBJ2-5	TRBV9	many	.
CASSPGPAYEQYF	TGTGCCAGCAGTCCGGGACCCGCCTACGAGCAGTACTTC	TRBJ2-7	TRBV6-6	.	.
CASSADSLRLAEQYF	TGTGCCAGCTCAGCGGACAGTCTGCGGCTGGCCGAGCAGTACTTC	TRBJ2-7	TRBV18	few	.
CASTPWGATDTQYF	TGTGCCAGCACCCCTTGGGGGGCCACAGATACGCAGTATTTT	TRBJ2-3	TRBV6-1	.	.
CASSLGLGVPGSEKLFF	TGCGCCAGCAGCTTGGGGCTCGGGGTCCCAGGGAGTGAAAAACTGTTTTTT	TRBJ1-4	TRBV5-1	.	.
CASSLYGYNEQFF	TGTGCCAGCAGTTTATATGGGTACAATGAGCAGTTCTTC	TRBJ2-1	TRBV27	many	.
CASSLPPGLVRSYEQYF	TGCGCCAGCAGCTTGCCCCCGGGACTAGTCCGCTCCTACGAGCAGTACTTC	TRBJ2-7	TRBV5-1	.	TRBD2
CASSLVTGGAFF	TGTGCCAGCAGTTTAGTGACTGGGGGAGCTTTCTTT	TRBJ1-1	TRBV28	few	.
CASSPGETGRSSYEQYF	TGTGCCAGCTCACCGGGGGAAACGGGGCGAAGCTCCTACGAGCAGTACTTC	TRBJ2-7	TRBV18	few	.
CASSFISRTNNYEQYF	TGTGCCAGCAGCTTCATTAGTCGTACAAATAACTACGAGCAGTACTTC	TRBJ2-7	TRBV5-6	few	.
CASRFSTRETQYF	TGCGCCAGCAGATTTAGCACCCGGGAGACCCAGTACTTC	TRBJ2-5	TRBV5-1	.	.
CASSSLTGGPGGEQFF	TGCGCCAGCAGCTCCCTTACGGGAGGGCCTGGAGGTGAGCAGTTCTTC	TRBJ2-1	TRBV5-1	.	TRBD2
CASSLGSGELFF	TGTGCCAGCAGCTTGGGTTCCGGGGAGCTGTTTTTT	TRBJ2-2	TRBV7-3	.	.
CASSPYNEQFF	TGTGCCAGCAGCCCGTACAATGAGCAGTTCTTC	TRBJ2-1	TRBV7-2	many	.
CASSLSRSIYTF	TGTGCCAGCAGTTTAAGCAGGTCGATCTACACCTTC	TRBJ1-2	TRBV28	.	.
CASSLRWANNEQFF	TGTGCCAGCAGCTTACGTTGGGCGAACAATGAGCAGTTCTTC	TRBJ2-1	TRBV7-2	few	.
CASGQVSNQPQHF	TGTGCCAGTGGACAGGTCAGCAATCAGCCCCAGCATTTT	TRBJ1-5	TRBV6-1	few	TRBD1
CASSLGRTTDTQYF	TGTGCCAGCAGCTTGGGGAGGACCACAGATACGCAGTATTTT	TRBJ2-3	TRBV11-2	.	.
CASSLDRGNQPQHF	TGTGCCAGTAGCCTAGACAGGGGCAATCAGCCCCAGCATTTT	TRBJ1-5	TRBV19	.	TRBD1
CASSQAASGSSTETQYF	TGCGCCAGCAGCCAAGCAGCTAGCGGGAGTAGTACGGAGACCCAGTACTTC	TRBJ2-5	TRBV4-3	.	TRBD2
CASSLVPPGRETEAFF	TGTGCCAGCAGCTTAGTACCCCCAGGGCGCGAAACTGAAGCTTTCTTT	TRBJ1-1	TRBV7-2	.	.
CASSATSGSTYNEQFF	TGTGCCAGCAGCGCAACTAGCGGGAGTACCTACAATGAGCAGTTCTTC	TRBJ2-1	TRBV5-6	few	TRBD2
CASSLAAMREQFF	TGCGCCAGCAGCTTGGCCGCAATGAGAGAGCAGTTCTTC	TRBJ2-1	TRBV5-1	few	.
CASSKQQVTNEQFF	TGTGCCAGCAGCAAGCAACAGGTGACGAATGAGCAGTTCTTC	TRBJ2-1	TRBV7-2	many	.
CATSLAGKSGYTF	TGTGCCACCAGTCTGGCAGGGAAAAGTGGCTACACCTTC	TRBJ1-2	TRBV10-3	once	.
CASKQGEKLFF	TGTGCCAGCAAACAGGGAGAAAAACTGTTTTTT	TRBJ1-4	TRBV7-2	few	.
CASSEAGRAYGYTF	TGTGCCAGCAGTGAAGCCGGCCGTGCCTATGGCTACACCTTC	TRBJ1-2	TRBV6-1	few	.
CASSLWGGNGETQYF	TGTGCCAGCAGCTTATGGGGGGGAAATGGAGAGACCCAGTACTTC	TRBJ2-5	TRBV13	.	TRBD2
CASSQDSDGGGYGYTF	TGCGCCAGCAGCCAAGATTCGGACGGGGGCGGGTATGGCTACACCTTC	TRBJ1-2	TRBV4-3	.	.
CASSPGWGNQNIQYF	TGTGCCAGTAGTCCAGGATGGGGAAATCAAAACATTCAGTACTTC	TRBJ2-4	TRBV19	.	.
CASSVVAGGLYNEQFF	TGTGCCAGCAGCGTAGTCGCGGGGGGGCTCTACAATGAGCAGTTCTTC	TRBJ2-1	TRBV9	few	TRBD2
CASSQVAVSSTDTQYF	TGCGCCAGCAGCCAAGTCGCAGTTTCTAGCACAGATACGCAGTATTTT	TRBJ2-3	TRBV4-3	few	.
CASSSGTGDTGELFF	TGTGCCAGCAGTTCCGGGACAGGGGACACCGGGGAGCTGTTTTTT	TRBJ2-2	TRBV7-9	.	TRBD1
CASSSSGGLDTQYF	TGTGCCAGCAGCAGTAGCGGGGGGTTAGATACGCAGTATTTT	TRBJ2-3	TRBV9	.	TRBD2
CASSLNIGASEYGYTF	TGTGCCAGCAGCTTAAATATTGGTGCCAGCGAATATGGCTACACCTTC	TRBJ1-2	TRBV7-6	few	.
CASSPSSALAYNEQFF	TGTGCCAGCAGCCCCTCCTCGGCACTCGCCTACAATGAGCAGTTCTTC	TRBJ2-1	TRBV7-2	many	.